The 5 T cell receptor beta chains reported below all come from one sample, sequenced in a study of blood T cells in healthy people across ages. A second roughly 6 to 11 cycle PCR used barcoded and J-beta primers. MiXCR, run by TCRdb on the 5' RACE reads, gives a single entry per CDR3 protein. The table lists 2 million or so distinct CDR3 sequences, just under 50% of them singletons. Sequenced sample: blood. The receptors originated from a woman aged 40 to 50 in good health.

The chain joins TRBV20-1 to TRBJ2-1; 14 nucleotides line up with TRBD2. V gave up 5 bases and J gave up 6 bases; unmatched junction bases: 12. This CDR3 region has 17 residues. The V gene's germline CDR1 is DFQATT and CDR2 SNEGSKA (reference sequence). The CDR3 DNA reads TGCAGTGCTGCCCACCGACTAGCGGGGGGGGCCCTCAATGAGCAGTTCTTC. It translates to CSAAHRLAGGALNEQFF.

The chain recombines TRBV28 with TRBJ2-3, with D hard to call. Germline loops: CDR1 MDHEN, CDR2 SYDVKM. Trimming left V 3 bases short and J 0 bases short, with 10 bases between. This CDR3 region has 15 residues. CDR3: CASSFPPTSTDTQYF. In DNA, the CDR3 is TGTGCCAGCAGTTTCCCCCCCACGAGCACAGATACGCAGTATTTT.

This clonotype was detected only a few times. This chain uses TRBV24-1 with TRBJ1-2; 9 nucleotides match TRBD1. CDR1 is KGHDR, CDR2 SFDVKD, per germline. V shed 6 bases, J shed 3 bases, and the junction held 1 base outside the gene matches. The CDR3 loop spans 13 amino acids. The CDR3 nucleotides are TGTGCCACCAGTAGGACAGGGGACTATGGCTACACCTTC. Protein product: CATSRTGDYGYTF.

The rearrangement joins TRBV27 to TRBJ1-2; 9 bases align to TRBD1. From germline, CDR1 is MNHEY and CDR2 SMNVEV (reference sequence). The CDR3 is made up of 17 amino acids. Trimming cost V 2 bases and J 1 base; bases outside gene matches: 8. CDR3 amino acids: CASSLAGQGPHNYGYTF. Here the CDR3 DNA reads TGTGCCAGCAGTTTAGCGGGACAGGGTCCCCATAACTATGGCTACACCTTC.

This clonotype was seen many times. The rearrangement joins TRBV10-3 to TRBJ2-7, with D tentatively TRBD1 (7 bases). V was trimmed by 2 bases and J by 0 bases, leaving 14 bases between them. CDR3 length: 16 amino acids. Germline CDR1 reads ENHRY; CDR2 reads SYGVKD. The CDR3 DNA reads TGTGCCATCAGTGAGATAGGAGGGGACAGCTCCTACGAGCAGTACTTC. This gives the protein CAISEIGGDSSYEQYF.